This entry lists 17 T cell receptor beta chains sequenced from one sample in a study of T cell responses to AZD1222 COVID-19 vaccine. The table came from immunoSEQ multiplex PCR; TCRdb's copy has only in-frame clones and leaves some out. The data hold roughly 150,000 clones, with around 93% observed a single time. The material was peripheral blood, obtained on day 0 of AZD1222 vaccination. These receptors came from an adult in good health.

The chain recombines TRBV7-2 with TRBJ2-1; D possibly corresponds to TRBD1 (6 bases). V shed 5 bases and J shed 3 bases, with 14 bases lying between them. CDR1 and CDR2 (germline): SGHTA, FQGNSA. The CDR3 runs 15 residues. The CDR3 nucleotides read TGTGCCAGCAGCCAGGGGTCTTACGTCTACAATGAGCAGTTCTTC. It specifies CASSQGSYVYNEQFF. The full variable domain, completed using reference TRBV7-2 and TRBJ2-1, is GAGVSQSPSNKVTEKGKDVELRCDPISGHTALYWYRQSLGQGLEFLIYFQGNSAPDKSGLPSDRFSAERTGGSVSTLTIQRTQQEDSAVYLCASSQGSYVYNEQFFGPGTRLTVL.

Comments on this clone: A much larger clonotype is one base distant, so this may be a read error. The chain recombines TRBV6-4 with TRBJ2-2; D remains unclear. CDR3 length: 13 residues. CDR1 and CDR2 from the germline V gene are MRHNA and SNTAGT. The CDR3 reads CTSSRSGTGELFF. In DNA, the CDR3 is TGTACCAGCAGCCGGTCGGGCACCGGGGAGCTGTTTTTT.

V is TRBV2 and J is TRBJ1-1; the D is unclear. This CDR3 has 11 amino acids. V was pared by 9 bases and J by 5 bases, with 10 bases between. Germline loops: CDR1 SNHLY, CDR2 FYNNEI. This CDR3 is CARLVKTEAFF. The CDR3 region has the DNA TGTGCCAGGCTCGTCAAGACTGAAGCTTTCTTT.

The gene calls are TRBV27 and TRBJ2-5, with unresolved D. Germline-derived CDR1 and CDR2 are MNHEY and SMNVEV (reference sequence). Trimming removed 11 bases at V and 0 bases at J, with 10 bases between. The CDR3 is 12 amino acids. This CDR3 reads CAVGRNQETQYF. DNA of the CDR3: TGTGCCGTAGGGCGGAACCAAGAGACCCAGTACTTC.

V gene TRBV6-5 combines with J gene TRBJ1-5; D is possibly TRBD1 (6 bases). V lost 5 bases, J lost 5 bases, and 7 bases lay in between. CDR1 and CDR2 (germline): MNHEY, SVGAGI. The CDR3 runs 12 residues. This CDR3 is CASSPGDQPQHF. The CDR3 DNA reads TGTGCCAGCAGTCCAGGGGATCAGCCCCAGCATTTT.

J is TRBJ1-5 and V is TRBV4-1, with 8 positions matching TRBD1. J lost 4 bases, V lost 4 bases, and 9 bases had no gene match. The germline gives CDR1 MGHRA, CDR2 YSYEKL. There are 16 residues in the CDR3. The CDR3 region has the DNA TGCGCCAGCAGCCTAACACCGGGACAGGTAAATCAGCCCCAGCATTTT. It is translated as CASSLTPGQVNQPQHF.

The V gene is TRBV5-6, the J gene TRBJ1-2; no reliable D call. Germline CDR1 is SGHDT and CDR2 is YYEEEE. V lost 3 bases and J 8 bases, leaving 14 bases between the germline ends. CDR3 length: 13 residues. The CDR3 here is CASSSFASAGYTF. CDR3 coding DNA: TGTGCCAGCAGCTCCTTCGCCTCGGCAGGCTACACCTTC. The full variable domain, in which reference TRBV5-6 and TRBJ1-2 provide the parts outside the CDR3, is DAGVTQSPTHLIKTRGQQVTLRCSPKSGHDTVSWYQQALGQGPQFIFQYYEEEERQRGNFPDRFSGHQFPNYSSELNVNALLLGDSALYLCASSSFASAGYTFGSGTRLTVV.

CDR3 nucleotide sequence: TGTGCCAGCAGCCAAACCATACCCGGGGAGCTGTTTTTT. It translates to CASSQTIPGELFF. This chain connects TRBV3-1 (or the pseudogene TRBV3-2) to TRBJ2-2; D gene ambiguous. Germline-derived CDR1 and CDR2 are LGHDT and YNNKEL (reference sequence). V was clipped by 2 bases and J by 6 bases, with 7 bases between them. The CDR3 is made up of 13 amino acids.

A single count supports this clone. The chain links TRBV12-5 to TRBJ2-5, with TRBD1 matching over 10 bases. The CDR3 sequence is 12 residues long. The germline gives CDR1 LGHNT, CDR2 FRNRAP. The V and J ends lost 9 bases and 4 bases, in that order; junction bases with no gene match: 2. CDR3 loop: CASRDRGETQYF. In DNA, the CDR3 is TGTGCTAGCCGGGACAGGGGAGAGACCCAGTACTTC.

The chain is built from TRBV7-9 and TRBJ2-3; D might be TRBD2 (6 bases). CDR3 length: 15 amino acids. The germline gives CDR1 SEHNR, CDR2 FQNEAQ (reference sequence). The V and J ends lost 5 bases and 2 bases respectively, with 14 bases between them. CDR3 sequence reads: CASSAPGGFTDTQYF. CDR3 coding DNA: TGTGCCAGCAGCGCCCCCGGGGGATTCACAGATACGCAGTATTTT.

This chain joins TRBV20-1 and TRBJ1-2; D is ambiguous. Germline V gene lookup returns CDR1 DFQATT and CDR2 SNEGSKA (reference sequence). The CDR3 sequence is 11 residues long. V was clipped by 7 bases and J by 2 bases, with 8 bases between them. The CDR3 here is CSGSTNYGYTF. CDR3 bases: TGCAGTGGTAGTACCAACTATGGCTACACCTTC.

V gene TRBV28 combines with J gene TRBJ1-2; D gene uncertain. The CDR3 is 11 residues long. V dropped 8 bases and J dropped 8 bases, with 12 bases sitting between them. Germline lookup yields CDR1 MDHEN and CDR2 SYDVKM. CDR3 nucleotide sequence: TGTGCCAGCCTCCAAGGGAAAGGCTACACCTTC. It codes for CASLQGKGYTF.

This rearrangement joins TRBV28 to TRBJ1-1, with a weak D call TRBD1 (5 bases). This CDR3 comprises 13 residues. The V end was cut by 6 bases, the J end by 4 bases, with 12 bases between. Germline V gene lookup returns CDR1 MDHEN and CDR2 SYDVKM. Here the CDR3 reads CASSLPGGTEAFF. CDR3 sequence (DNA): TGTGCCAGCAGCCTCCCGGGGGGCACTGAAGCTTTCTTT.

The J gene is TRBJ2-1, the V gene TRBV6-2 or TRBV6-3; unclear D gene. The ends were cut back, 2 bases at V and 2 bases at J, with 13 bases in the middle. The CDR3 runs 16 residues. Germline CDR1 MNHEY, CDR2 SVGEGT. The CDR3 spells CASSYAGVPAYNEQFF. The CDR3 DNA sequence: TGTGCCAGCAGTTACGCTGGGGTCCCCGCCTACAATGAGCAGTTCTTC.

This chain uses TRBV28 with TRBJ2-7, with D unclear. The CDR3 consists of 12 residues. The germline gives CDR1 MDHEN, CDR2 SYDVKM. The ends were cut back, 6 bases at V and 2 bases at J, with 8 bases in the middle. CDR3 residues: CASRANAYEQYF. In nucleotides, the CDR3 is TGTGCCAGCAGAGCTAATGCCTACGAGCAGTACTTC.

This chain links TRBV9 with TRBJ2-1; TRBD2 agrees at 7 bases. The CDR3 consists of 15 residues. V trimming: 0 bases; J trimming: 2 bases; junction bases outside the gene matches: 2. Germline-derived CDR1 and CDR2 are SGDLS and YYNGEE. In DNA form, the CDR3 reads TGTGCCAGCAGCGTAGGCGGGGGAGCCTACAATGAGCAGTTCTTC. It yields the protein CASSVGGGAYNEQFF. The full variable domain, rest sourced from reference TRBV9 and TRBJ2-1, is DSGVTQTPKHLITATGQRVTLRCSPRSGDLSVYWYQQSLDQGLQFLIQYYNGEERAKGNILERFSAQQFPDLHSELNLSSLELGDSALYFCASSVGGGAYNEQFFGPGTRLTVL.

The J gene is TRBJ2-7, the V gene TRBV28; 10 positions match TRBD2. The CDR3 is made up of 14 amino acids. Germline V CDR1 and CDR2: MDHEN, SYDVKM. V gave up 4 bases and J gave up 6 bases; unmatched junction bases: 6. The CDR3 protein is CASSSPGLAPEQYF. The DNA for the CDR3 is TGTGCCAGCAGTTCCCCGGGACTAGCGCCCGAGCAGTACTTC. Filled out from reference TRBV28 and TRBJ2-7, the complete variable domain reads DVKVTQSSRYLVKRTGEKVFLECVQDMDHENMFWYRQDPGLGLRLIYFSYDVKMKEKGDIPEGYSVSREKKERFSLILESASTNQTSMYLCASSSPGLAPEQYFGPGTRLTVT.